This T cell receptor (beta chain) was observed in a study of T cell repertoires in cytomegalovirus infection. The CDR3 consists of 15 residues. Trimming cost V 3 bases and J 2 bases, with 13 bases left between them. The germline CDR1 and CDR2 sequences are LGHNA and YSLEER. One entry per CDR3 protein, called by TCRdb with MiXCR from the reads. The sample lists approximately 600,000 distinct CDR3 sequences, around 40% occurring once. Note on this clonotype: Its antigen remains unknown.

Study-level findings and limits: Pooled public TCR beta family frequency picked out CMV carriers with the relevant HLA.

The rearrangement joins TRBV4-3 to TRBJ1-2; D unclear. The origin of this receptor is a human donor in good health (CMV status not recorded). Some clones in this sample may be carry-over from other donors' samples. Sequenced material: cultured PBMCs, taken from culture after CMV antigen stimulation. The DNA of the CDR3 is TGCGCCAGCAGCCAGGTATCGATGGGGAACTATGGCTACACCTTC. Residues: CASSQVSMGNYGYTF.